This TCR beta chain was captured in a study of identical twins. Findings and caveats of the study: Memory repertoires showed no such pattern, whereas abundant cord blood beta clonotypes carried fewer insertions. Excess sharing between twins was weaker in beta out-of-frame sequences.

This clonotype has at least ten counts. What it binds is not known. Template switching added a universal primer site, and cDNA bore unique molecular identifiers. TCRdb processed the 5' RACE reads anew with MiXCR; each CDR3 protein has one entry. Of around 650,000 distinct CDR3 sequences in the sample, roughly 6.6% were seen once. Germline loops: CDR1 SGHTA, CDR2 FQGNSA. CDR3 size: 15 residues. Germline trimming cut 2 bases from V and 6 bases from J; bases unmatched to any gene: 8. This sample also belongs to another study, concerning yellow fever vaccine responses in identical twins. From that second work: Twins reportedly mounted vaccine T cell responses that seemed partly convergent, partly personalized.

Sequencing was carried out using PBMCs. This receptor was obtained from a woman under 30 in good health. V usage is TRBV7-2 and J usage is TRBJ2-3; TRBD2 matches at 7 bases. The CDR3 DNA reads TGTGCCAGCAGCTTACTTGCGGGGGTAGGGGATACGCAGTATTTT. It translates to CASSLLAGVGDTQYF. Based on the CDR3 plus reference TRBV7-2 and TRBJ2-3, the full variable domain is GAGVSQSPSNKVTEKGKDVELRCDPISGHTALYWYRQSLGQGLEFLIYFQGNSAPDKSGLPSDRFSAERTGGSVSTLTIQRTQQEDSAVYLCASSLLAGVGDTQYFGPGTRLTVL.